A selection of T cell receptor beta chains follows, all from one sample in a study of technical replicates of blood from several donors. Measured with immunoSEQ multiplex PCR; TCRdb has only the in-frame clones, and not every one. The sample yields around 70,000 clones, 93% seen once. What was sequenced was T cells isolated from PBMCs. The receptors shown here come from a human donor in good health. Each CDR3 is given with its conserved first and last residue.

TRBJ1-2,TRBV5-1,CASSSPTGVQPSSYTF
TRBJ2-7,TRBV9,CASSVGGPYEQYF
TRBJ2-7,TRBV6-1,CASSEIGSTSYEQYF
TRBJ2-1,TRBV4-1,CASSHLLAGAQYNEQFF
TRBJ1-5,TRBV5-1,CASSPGDGNQPQHF
TRBJ1-1,TRBV5-1,CASSWLGSGTGGPNTEAFF
TRBJ2-1,TRBV27,CASSSSGNEQFF
TRBJ2-1,TRBV11-3,CASSLGRFNEQFF
TRBJ2-1,TRBV10-1,CASSEGPGLAVLGGNEQFF
TRBJ1-1,TRBV5-6,CASSLVWTLITEAFF
TRBJ1-2,TRBV5-1,CASSAPETRDGYTF
TRBJ2-2,TRBV2,CASTRQGLDTGELFF
TRBJ2-7,TRBV30,CAWSVTGRKAYEQYF
TRBJ2-1,TRBV12-5,CASGLDRGAYNEQFF
TRBJ1-2,TRBV2,CASSEVMGPDYGYTF
TRBJ2-4,TRBV5-4,CASSLLAGDVKNIQYF
TRBJ2-7,TRBV19,CASSVRESIYEQYF
TRBJ1-2,TRBV2,CASSGDRFYGYTF
TRBJ2-2,TRBV9,CASSVATGVLLARDTNTGELFF
TRBJ1-1,TRBV6-6,CASSLDSVTEAFF
TRBJ1-1,TRBV7-9,CASSFEGGLEAFF
TRBJ1-1,TRBV19,CASSMGTGGTEAFF
TRBJ2-2,TRBV7-2,CASWGGTGELFF
TRBJ2-5,TRBV28,CASTQSGSEETQYF
TRBJ2-3,TRBV14,CASSQDRGSTDTQYF
TRBJ2-7,TRBV19,CASSPSGGPSYEQYF
TRBJ2-7,TRBV7-9,CASSLNLYEQYF
TRBJ2-7,TRBV11-3,CASSLADEQYF
TRBJ1-6,TRBV7-6,CASSLAGLGGASPLHF
TRBJ2-5,TRBV13,CASSLAPGLAGGSYMQETQYF
TRBJ1-5,TRBV10-3,CAISRDTDQPQHF
TRBJ1-1,TRBV6-5,CASSYHLELDTEAFF
TRBJ2-7,TRBV7-2,CASSLVGTSSYEQYF
TRBJ2-5,TRBV7-8,CASSGLIEETQYF
TRBJ2-7,TRBV4-1,CASSQFTGAYEQYF
TRBJ1-1,TRBV19,CASSPQGRTEAFF
TRBJ2-7,TRBV11-2,CASSLGGVGVSYEQYF
TRBJ2-5,TRBV5-1,CASSFPLQETQYF
TRBJ2-1,TRBV11-3,CASSMSGIYNEQFF
TRBJ1-2,TRBV11-2,CASSSLAHAGAVGGYTF
TRBJ1-2,TRBV5-4,CASSKGQADGYTF
TRBJ2-7,TRBV11-1,CASSYFGDRADEQYF
TRBJ2-7,TRBV6-5,CASSYRPAGGPGEQYF
TRBJ1-4,TRBV2,CASNSPYITNEKLFF
TRBJ2-5,TRBV27,CATRTAPWETQYF
TRBJ1-2,TRBV7-9,CASSYRGTGGYTF
TRBJ2-2,TRBV5-6,CASSLEATSGGDTGELFF
TRBJ2-7,TRBV7-9,CASSRQGFNEQYF
TRBJ2-5,TRBV18,CASSQNRGRETQYF
TRBJ1-6,TRBV18,CASSPREPRNSPLHF